The rows below give T cell receptor beta chains drawn from one sample of a study of naive and memory T cell subsets. TCRdb analysed the UMI-ligation and nested PCR reads with MiXCR anew, one entry per CDR3 protein. This table holds approximately 140,000 distinct CDR3 sequences, roughly 22% found once. The sequencing input was naive CD4+ T cells from blood. Receptors originate from a human donor in good health. The CDR3 runs from the conserved cysteine through the conserved F or W. The D gene is left open where the match is weak. Clone size is stated in some rows and not others, as once, few, many or a class when expanded.

d_gene: NA; j_gene: TRBJ1-5; abundance: few; v_gene: TRBV28; CDR3nt: TGTGCCAGCAGTTTAAGGGGGGCCCGGGCCCAGCATTTT; CDR3aa: CASSLRGARAQHF
d_gene: NA; j_gene: TRBJ1-2; abundance: many; v_gene: TRBV10-2; CDR3nt: TGCGCCAGCAGCGAGAGACAGTATGGCTACACCTTC; CDR3aa: CASSERQYGYTF
d_gene: NA; j_gene: TRBJ2-2; abundance: many; v_gene: TRBV15; CDR3nt: TGTGCCACCAGATTCGGTGGGGGCACCGGGGAGCTGTTTTTT; CDR3aa: CATRFGGGTGELFF
d_gene: NA; j_gene: TRBJ2-3; abundance: NA; v_gene: TRBV20-1; CDR3nt: TGCAGTGCTAGAGCCGGGAGTGGGATGGCTACGCAGTATTTT; CDR3aa: CSARAGSGMATQYF
d_gene: NA; j_gene: TRBJ2-2; abundance: NA; v_gene: TRBV7-9; CDR3nt: TGTGCCAGCAGCTTACCGGCCGGGGTCACTAAGACCGGGGAGCTGTTTTTT; CDR3aa: CASSLPAGVTKTGELFF
d_gene: NA; j_gene: TRBJ2-1; abundance: many; v_gene: TRBV3-1; CDR3nt: TGTGCCAGCAGCCAAGAGCGGCCAGGGGTGGATGAGCAGTTCTTC; CDR3aa: CASSQERPGVDEQFF
d_gene: TRBD2; j_gene: TRBJ2-1; abundance: few; v_gene: TRBV12-3/TRBV12-4; CDR3nt: TGTGCCAGCAGTTTGAGGACTAGGGGTGCGAATGAGCAGTTCTTC; CDR3aa: CASSLRTRGANEQFF
d_gene: TRBD1; j_gene: TRBJ2-7; abundance: NA; v_gene: TRBV20-1; CDR3nt: TGCAGTGCTAGAGGAAACAGGGGAGATTACGAGCAGTACTTC; CDR3aa: CSARGNRGDYEQYF
d_gene: NA; j_gene: TRBJ2-2; abundance: few; v_gene: TRBV2; CDR3nt: TGTGCCAGCAGTGAATACACAAACACCGGGGAGCTGTTTTTT; CDR3aa: CASSEYTNTGELFF
d_gene: NA; j_gene: TRBJ1-5; abundance: NA; v_gene: TRBV2; CDR3nt: TGTGCCATCCAACTGGGTTACAATCAGCCCCAGCATTTT; CDR3aa: CAIQLGYNQPQHF